This T cell receptor beta chain was recorded in a study of OX40 agonist ivuxolimab in advanced cancers. Some clones are missing from TCRdb's copy, which holds only in-frame ones; the method was immunoSEQ multiplex PCR. The sample yields about 99,000 clones, less than 95% seen once. In germline, CDR1 is MNHEY, CDR2 SVGAGI. V was pared by 7 bases and J by 2 bases, with 10 bases between. This CDR3 comprises 13 residues. This material consisted of CD4+ or CD8+ T cells sorted from blood, taken in a trial of the OX40 agonist ivuxolimab. V gene TRBV6-5 combines with J gene TRBJ2-3, with unresolved D. The sequence came from an adult with an advanced solid tumor such as melanoma, head and neck, liver or kidney cancer. CDR3 amino acids: CASTGVVTDTQYF. The CDR3 DNA follows: TGTGCCAGCACTGGAGTAGTCACAGATACGCAGTATTTT.